This record covers a single T cell receptor (beta chain). Assay: immunoSEQ multiplex PCR; the TCRdb copy retains only in-frame clones and omits some. This repertoire shows under 300,000 clones, approximately 83% found once; its top ten account for 3% to 4%. J gave up 6 bases and V 1 base, and 3 bases lay outside the gene matches. CDR1 is LGHNA and CDR2 is YNFKEQ in the germline V gene. CDR3 size: 14 residues. This specimen belongs to a study of blood T cell repertoires in COVID-19. About the study: T cells, B-cell-depleted T cells, or PBMCs supplied cDNA or gDNA.

Clinical histories supplied by participants themselves formed the basis of cohort assignment. Sequences were obtained from PBMCs or T cells enriched from blood (not recorded which). V is TRBV4-2 and J is TRBJ1-5, with 7 bases that match TRBD1. The clonotype was recovered from a woman in her thirties or forties with acute COVID-19. The CDR3 protein is CASSQGQGAQPQHF. CDR3 DNA sequence: TGTGCCAGCAGCCAAGGACAGGGCGCTCAGCCCCAGCATTTT.